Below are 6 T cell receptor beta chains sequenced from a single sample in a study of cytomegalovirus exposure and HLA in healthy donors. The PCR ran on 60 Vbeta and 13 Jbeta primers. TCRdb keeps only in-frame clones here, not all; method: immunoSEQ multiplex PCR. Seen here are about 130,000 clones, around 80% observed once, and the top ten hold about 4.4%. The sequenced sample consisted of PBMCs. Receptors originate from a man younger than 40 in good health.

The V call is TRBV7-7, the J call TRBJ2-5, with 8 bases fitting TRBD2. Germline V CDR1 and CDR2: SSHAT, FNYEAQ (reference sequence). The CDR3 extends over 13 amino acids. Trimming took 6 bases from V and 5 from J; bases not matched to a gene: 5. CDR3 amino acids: CASSTGLAETQYF. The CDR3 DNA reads TGTGCCAGCAGTACCGGACTAGCTGAGACCCAGTACTTC.

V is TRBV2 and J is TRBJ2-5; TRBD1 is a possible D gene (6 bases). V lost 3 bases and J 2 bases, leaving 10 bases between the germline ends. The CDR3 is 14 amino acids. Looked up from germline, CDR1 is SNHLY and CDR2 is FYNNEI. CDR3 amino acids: CASSEGTRQETQYF. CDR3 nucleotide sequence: TGTGCCAGCAGTGAGGGGACAAGACAAGAGACCCAGTACTTC.

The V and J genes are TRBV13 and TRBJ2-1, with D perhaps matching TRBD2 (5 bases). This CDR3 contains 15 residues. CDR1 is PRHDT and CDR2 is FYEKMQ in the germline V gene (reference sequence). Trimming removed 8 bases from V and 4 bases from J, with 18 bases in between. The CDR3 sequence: CASEPRPGSYNEQFF. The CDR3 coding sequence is TGTGCCAGCGAGCCTCGCCCGGGGTCTTACAATGAGCAGTTCTTC.

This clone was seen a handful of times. The DNA of the CDR3 is TGCAGCGCCTACGGGCTAGCGGGATGGGATGAGCAGTTCTTC. Its translation is CSAYGLAGWDEQFF. The chain has TRBV29-1 and TRBJ2-1, with 9 bases that match TRBD2. The CDR3 spans 14 residues. V trimming: 7 bases; J trimming: 8 bases; junction bases outside the gene matches: 12. Germline assignment: CDR1 SQVTM and CDR2 ANQGSEA.

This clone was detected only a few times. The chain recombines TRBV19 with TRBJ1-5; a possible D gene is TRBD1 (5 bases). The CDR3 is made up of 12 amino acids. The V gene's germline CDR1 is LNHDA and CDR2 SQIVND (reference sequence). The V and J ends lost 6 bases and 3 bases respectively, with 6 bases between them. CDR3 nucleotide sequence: TGTGCCAGTAGGGACACCAATCAGCCCCAGCATTTT. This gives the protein CASRDTNQPQHF.

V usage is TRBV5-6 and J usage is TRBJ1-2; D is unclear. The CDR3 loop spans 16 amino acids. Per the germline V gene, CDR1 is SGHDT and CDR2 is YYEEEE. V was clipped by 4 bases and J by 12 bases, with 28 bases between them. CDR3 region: CASSPPIESWQDGDTF. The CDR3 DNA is TGTGCCAGCAGCCCCCCAATTGAGTCCTGGCAGGACGGGGACACCTTC.